A single sample is the source of the 6 T cell receptor beta chains below, sequenced in a study of T cell changes during pregnancy in multiple sclerosis. Sequencing was performed with immunoSEQ multiplex PCR; in TCRdb, only in-frame clones are kept and a portion is missing. The data contain approximately 33,000 clones, 88% of them singletons. The source material was CD4+ T cells from peripheral blood mononuclear cells, sampled in the first trimester of pregnancy. All receptors derive from a female donor in good health, enrolled as a control in a pregnancy study.

This chain joins TRBV5-4 and TRBJ2-1, with D possibly TRBD2 on 6 matching bases. CDR1 is SGHNT, CDR2 YYREEE, per germline (reference sequence). Trimming removed 4 bases at V and 1 base at J, with 12 bases between. This CDR3 is 15 amino acids long. In DNA, the CDR3 is TGTGCCAGCAGCCTCGGGGGTACTTCCTACAATGAGCAGTTCTTC. Its translation is CASSLGGTSYNEQFF.

The J gene is TRBJ1-2, the V gene TRBV11-3, with TRBD1 matching 9 bases. The germline CDR1 and CDR2 sequences are SGHNT and YENEEA. With V trimmed by 1 base and J by 3 bases, 9 bases remained unmatched. This CDR3 has 17 residues. The CDR3 sequence: CASSLGDRARGDYGYTF. The CDR3 region has the DNA TGTGCCAGCAGCTTAGGGGACAGGGCGCGGGGAGACTATGGCTACACCTTC. Looking up the rest from reference TRBV11-3 and TRBJ1-2 gives the full variable domain: EAGVVQSPRYKIIEKKQPVAFWCNPISGHNTLYWYLQNLGQGPELLIRYENEEAVDDSQLPKDRFSAERLKGVDSTLKIQPAELGDSAVYLCASSLGDRARGDYGYTFGSGTRLTVV.

This chain joins TRBV7-2 and TRBJ1-4; D not certain. Between the trimmed V and J ends, which lost 2 bases and 0 bases, there was a span of 4 bases. This CDR3 has 14 amino acids. Germline lookup yields CDR1 SGHTA and CDR2 FQGNSA. For the CDR3, the DNA is TGTGCCAGCAGCTTATTTACAACTAATGAAAAACTGTTTTTT. Translating it yields CASSLFTTNEKLFF.

This chain uses TRBV9 with TRBJ2-3, with TRBD2 as a possible D gene (5 bases). CDR3 length equals 15 residues. V was cut by 7 bases and J by 3 bases, with 18 bases left in between. Germline assignment: CDR1 SGDLS and CDR2 YYNGEE. CDR3 DNA: TGTGCCAGCTCTTCGGGGAGTCCTTTAACAGATACGCAGTATTTT. Translated: CASSSGSPLTDTQYF. Full variable domain (remainder filled in from reference TRBV9 and TRBJ2-3): DSGVTQTPKHLITATGQRVTLRCSPRSGDLSVYWYQQSLDQGLQFLIQYYNGEERAKGNILERFSAQQFPDLHSELNLSSLELGDSALYFCASSSGSPLTDTQYFGPGTRLTVL.

V is TRBV4-3 and J is TRBJ2-7; 9 bases agree with TRBD1. From germline, CDR1 is LGHNA and CDR2 YSLEER. There are 13 residues in the CDR3. V dropped 4 bases and J dropped 5; count of bases not matched to a gene: 3. CDR3 protein: CASSLRTGDEQYF. CDR3 sequence (DNA): TGCGCCAGCAGCCTGCGGACAGGGGACGAGCAGTACTTC.

The chain joins TRBV19 to TRBJ1-1, with 7 positions matching TRBD1. This CDR3 has 14 amino acids. Germline values: CDR1 LNHDA, CDR2 SQIVND (reference sequence). V shed 5 bases and J 1 base; nucleotides not matched to a gene: 4. CDR3 amino acids: CASSSRTGNTEAFF. CDR3 DNA sequence: TGTGCCAGTAGTTCGAGGACAGGGAACACTGAAGCTTTCTTT.